This T cell receptor beta chain was recorded in a study of T cell responses to AZD1222 COVID-19 vaccine. The germline V gene encodes CDR1 LNHDA and CDR2 SQIVND (reference sequence). The CDR3 consists of 14 residues. Trimming took 5 bases from V and 4 from J; bases not matched to a gene: 1. TCRdb's table, derived via immunoSEQ multiplex PCR, lists solely in-frame clones and lacks some. The sample lists approximately 80,000 clones, approximately 86% seen once, with roughly 24% in the top ten. This sequence was found in an adult in good health. This chain joins TRBV19 and TRBJ2-3, with 12 bases matching TRBD2. The sample here was peripheral blood, taken on day 0 of AZD1222 vaccination. Here the CDR3 reads CASSLAGGPDTQYF. The CDR3 DNA reads TGTGCCAGTAGTCTAGCGGGAGGGCCAGATACGCAGTATTTT.